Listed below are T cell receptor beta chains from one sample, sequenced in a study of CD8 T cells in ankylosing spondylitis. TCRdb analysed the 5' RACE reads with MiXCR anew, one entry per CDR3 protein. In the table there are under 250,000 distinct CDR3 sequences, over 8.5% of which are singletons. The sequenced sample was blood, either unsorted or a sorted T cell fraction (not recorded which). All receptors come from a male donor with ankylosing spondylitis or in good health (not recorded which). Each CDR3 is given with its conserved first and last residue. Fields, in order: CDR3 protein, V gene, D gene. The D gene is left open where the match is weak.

CDR3aa: CASSLASAGEAFF
v_gene: TRBV7-9
d_gene: .

CDR3aa: CASSAPTRDEQFF
v_gene: TRBV7-8
d_gene: .

CDR3aa: CSALRSPPPHF
v_gene: TRBV20-1
d_gene: .

CDR3aa: CASSQTRGYGYTF
v_gene: TRBV12-3/TRBV12-4
d_gene: .

CDR3aa: CASSPWPAQYF
v_gene: TRBV7-6
d_gene: .

CDR3aa: CASNLQGYLNSPLHF
v_gene: TRBV5-6
d_gene: TRBD1

CDR3aa: CASSTHVRETQYF
v_gene: TRBV6-5
d_gene: .

CDR3aa: CASTEGATQETQYF
v_gene: TRBV18
d_gene: .

CDR3aa: CASSHRRGQGNTGELFF
v_gene: TRBV5-1
d_gene: TRBD1

CDR3aa: CASSLVGRVTQPQHF
v_gene: TRBV12-3/TRBV12-4
d_gene: .

CDR3aa: CASSVGQGNYEQYF
v_gene: TRBV7-9
d_gene: TRBD1